In this sample, the clone carrying this TCR beta chain turned up many times. Germline V lookup: CDR1 SGHDT, CDR2 YYEEEE. There are 13 residues in the CDR3. Trimming removed 2 bases from V and 4 bases from J, with 9 bases in between. The sample comes from a study of Graves' ophthalmopathy and Graves' hyperthyroidism. Hyperthyroidism is called stable when no ophthalmopathy develops within 18 months of follow-up. Patients were diagnosed from clinical symptoms, serum thyroxine, TRAb, thyroid ultrasound and orbital computed tomography. Out of around 10 ml of fresh peripheral blood, PBMCs were obtained. Amplified TCR beta CDR3 regions were obtained using RNA transcripts as template. First-round RT-PCR used HTBI primers; second-round multiplex PCR followed. TCRdb passed the multiplex PCR reads through MiXCR, listing each CDR3 protein once. The table includes just over 600,000 distinct CDR3 sequences, around a fifth detected once.

Sequenced input: peripheral blood. The source is a woman younger than 35 with stable Graves' hyperthyroidism. Some clones in this sample may be carry-over from other donors' samples. This chain links TRBV5-6 with TRBJ2-5; no clear D. The CDR3: CASSLTARETQYF. In DNA form, the CDR3 reads TGTGCCAGCAGCTTAACAGCAAGAGAGACCCAGTACTTC.